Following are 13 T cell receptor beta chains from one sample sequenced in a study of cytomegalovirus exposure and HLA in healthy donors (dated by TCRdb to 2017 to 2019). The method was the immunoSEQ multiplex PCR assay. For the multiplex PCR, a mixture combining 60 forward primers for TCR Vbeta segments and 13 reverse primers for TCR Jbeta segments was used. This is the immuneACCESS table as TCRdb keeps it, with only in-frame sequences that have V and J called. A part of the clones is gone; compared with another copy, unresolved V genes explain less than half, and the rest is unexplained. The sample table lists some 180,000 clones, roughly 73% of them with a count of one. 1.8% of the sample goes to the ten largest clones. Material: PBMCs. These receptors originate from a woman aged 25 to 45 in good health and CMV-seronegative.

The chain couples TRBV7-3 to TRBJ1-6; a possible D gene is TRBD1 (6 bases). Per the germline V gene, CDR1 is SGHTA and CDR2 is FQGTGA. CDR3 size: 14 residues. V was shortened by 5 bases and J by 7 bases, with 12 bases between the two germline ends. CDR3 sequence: CASSTDSWNSPLHF. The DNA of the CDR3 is TGTGCCAGCAGCACGGACAGCTGGAATTCACCCCTCCACTTT. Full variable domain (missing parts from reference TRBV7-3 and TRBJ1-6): GAGVSQTPSNKVTEKGKYVELRCDPISGHTALYWYRQSLGQGPEFLIYFQGTGAADDSGLPNDRFFAVRPEGSVSTLKIQRTERGDSAVYLCASSTDSWNSPLHFGNGTRLTVT.

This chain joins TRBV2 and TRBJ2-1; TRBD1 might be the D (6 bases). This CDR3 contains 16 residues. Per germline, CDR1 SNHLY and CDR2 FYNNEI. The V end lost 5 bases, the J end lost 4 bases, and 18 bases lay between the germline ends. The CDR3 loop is CASSTDRTSYYNEQFF. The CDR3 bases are TGTGCCAGCAGTACGGACAGAACATCCTATTACAATGAGCAGTTCTTC.

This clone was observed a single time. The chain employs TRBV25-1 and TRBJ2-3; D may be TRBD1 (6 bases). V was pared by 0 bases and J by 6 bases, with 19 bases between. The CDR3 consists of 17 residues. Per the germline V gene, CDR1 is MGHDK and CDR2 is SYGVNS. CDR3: CASSEYFPDPQGDTQYF. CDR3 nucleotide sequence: TGTGCCAGCAGTGAATATTTCCCGGACCCACAGGGTGATACGCAGTATTTT.

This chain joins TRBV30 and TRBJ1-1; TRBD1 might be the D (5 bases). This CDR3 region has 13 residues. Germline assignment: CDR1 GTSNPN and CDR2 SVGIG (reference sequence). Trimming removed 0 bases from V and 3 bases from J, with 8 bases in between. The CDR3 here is CAWSVRGDTEAFF. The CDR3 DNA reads TGTGCCTGGAGTGTACGGGGGGACACTGAAGCTTTCTTT.

CDR3 bases: TGCGCCAGCAGCTTGGCGGTTACCGGGACTAGGACAGATACGCAGTATTTT. Protein sequence: CASSLAVTGTRTDTQYF. This chain joins TRBV5-1 and TRBJ2-3, with 8 nucleotides matching TRBD2. CDR1 SGHRS and CDR2 YFSETQ come from the germline V gene. This CDR3 comprises 17 residues. V was clipped by 0 bases and J by 3 bases; unmatched bases: 9.

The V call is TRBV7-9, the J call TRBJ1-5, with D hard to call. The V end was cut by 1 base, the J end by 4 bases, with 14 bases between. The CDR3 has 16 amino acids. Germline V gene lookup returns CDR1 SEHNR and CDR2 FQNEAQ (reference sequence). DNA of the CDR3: TGTGCCAGCAGCTTAGGCGGACCCGGAGGTAATCAGCCCCAGCATTTT. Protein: CASSLGGPGGNQPQHF.

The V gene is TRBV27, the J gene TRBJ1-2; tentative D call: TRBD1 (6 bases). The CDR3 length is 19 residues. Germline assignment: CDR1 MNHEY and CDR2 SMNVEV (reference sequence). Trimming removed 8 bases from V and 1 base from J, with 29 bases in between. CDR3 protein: CASPLTMGTEGDVNYGYTF. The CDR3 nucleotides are TGTGCCAGCCCCTTAACGATGGGAACAGAGGGGGACGTTAACTATGGCTACACCTTC.

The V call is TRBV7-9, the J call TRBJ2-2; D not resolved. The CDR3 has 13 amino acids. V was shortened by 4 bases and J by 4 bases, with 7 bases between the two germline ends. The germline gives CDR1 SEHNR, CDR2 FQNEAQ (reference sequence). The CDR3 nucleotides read TGTGCCAGCAGCTACGAAGCCACCGGGGAGCTGTTTTTT. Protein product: CASSYEATGELFF.

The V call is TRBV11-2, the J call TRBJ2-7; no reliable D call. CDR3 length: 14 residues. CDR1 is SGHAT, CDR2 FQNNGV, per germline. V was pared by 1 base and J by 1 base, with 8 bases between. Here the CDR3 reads CASSLVARSYEQYF. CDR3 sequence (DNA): TGTGCCAGCAGCTTAGTGGCCAGGTCCTACGAGCAGTACTTC.

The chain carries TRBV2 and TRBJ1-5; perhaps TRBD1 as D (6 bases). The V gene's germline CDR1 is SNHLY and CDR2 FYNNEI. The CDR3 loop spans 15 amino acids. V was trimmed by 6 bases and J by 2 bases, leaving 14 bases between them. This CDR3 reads CASSFRTARNQPQHF. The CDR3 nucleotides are TGTGCCAGCAGCTTCCGGACAGCCCGCAATCAGCCCCAGCATTTT. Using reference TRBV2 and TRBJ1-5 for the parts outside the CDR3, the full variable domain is EPEVTQTPSHQVTQMGQEVILRCVPISNHLYFYWYRQILGQKVEFLVSFYNNEISEKSEIFDDQFSVERPDGSNFTLKIRSTKLEDSAMYFCASSFRTARNQPQHFGDGTRLSIL.

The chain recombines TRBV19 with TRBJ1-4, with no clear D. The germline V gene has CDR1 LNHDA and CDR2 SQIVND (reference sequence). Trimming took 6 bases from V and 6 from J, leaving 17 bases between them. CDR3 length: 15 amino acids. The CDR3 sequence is CASRTGVRVYEKLFF. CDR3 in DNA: TGTGCCAGTAGAACCGGGGTTCGAGTTTATGAAAAACTGTTTTTT.

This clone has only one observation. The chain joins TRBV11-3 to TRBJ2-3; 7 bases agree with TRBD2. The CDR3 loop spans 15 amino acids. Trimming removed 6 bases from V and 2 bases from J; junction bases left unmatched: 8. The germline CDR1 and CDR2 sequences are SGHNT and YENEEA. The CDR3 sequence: CASSQNSGPTDTQYF. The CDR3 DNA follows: TGTGCCAGCAGTCAGAATAGCGGGCCCACAGATACGCAGTATTTT.

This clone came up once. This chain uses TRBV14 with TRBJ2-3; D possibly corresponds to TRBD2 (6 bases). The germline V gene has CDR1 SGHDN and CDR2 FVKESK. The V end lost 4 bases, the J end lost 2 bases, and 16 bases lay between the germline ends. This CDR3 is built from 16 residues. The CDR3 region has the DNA TGTGCCAGCAGCCGCACTTTAGGCGGGAACACAGATACGCAGTATTTT. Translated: CASSRTLGGNTDTQYF. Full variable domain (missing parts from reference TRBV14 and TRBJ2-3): EAGVTQFPSHSVIEKGQTVTLRCDPISGHDNLYWYRRVMGKEIKFLLHFVKESKQDESGMPNNRFLAERTGGTYSTLKVQPAELEDSGVYFCASSRTLGGNTDTQYFGPGTRLTVL.